These T cell receptor beta chains were read from a single sample in a study of T cell responses to AZD1222 COVID-19 vaccine. Profiling relied on immunoSEQ multiplex PCR, and the TCRdb table lists in-frame clones only, not all of them. This sample yields roughly 100,000 clones, of which approximately 88% are seen a single time; 2% to 3% belongs to the top ten. The sequencing used peripheral blood, collected on day 0 of AZD1222 vaccination. The receptors come from an adult in good health. CDR3s include the opening cysteine and the closing phenylalanine or tryptophan. A D gene is named only where the DNA matches it firmly. The size field is filled for only some rows; it gives once, few, many or a size class.

D gene: TRBD1
V gene: TRBV6-4
J gene: TRBJ1-6
clone size: once
CDR3 protein: CASSEGTGGGSPLHF
CDR3 DNA: TGTGCCAGCAGTGAAGGGACAGGGGGCGGTTCACCCCTCCACTTT

D gene: TRBD1
V gene: TRBV5-4
J gene: TRBJ2-5
clone size: -
CDR3 protein: CASSRDRGKETQYF
CDR3 DNA: TGTGCCAGCAGCCGGGACAGGGGGAAAGAGACCCAGTACTTC

D gene: -
V gene: TRBV6-5
J gene: TRBJ2-6
clone size: -
CDR3 protein: CASRSSKVLTF
CDR3 DNA: TGTGCCAGCAGGAGCAGTAAGGTCCTGACTTTC

D gene: -
V gene: TRBV2
J gene: TRBJ2-5
clone size: -
CDR3 protein: CASSLGNQETQYF
CDR3 DNA: TGTGCCAGCAGTTTGGGGAACCAAGAGACCCAGTACTTC

D gene: -
V gene: TRBV5-6
J gene: TRBJ1-2
clone size: -
CDR3 protein: CASSVGMAPNDGYTF
CDR3 DNA: TGTGCCAGCAGCGTAGGGATGGCGCCGAACGATGGCTACACCTTC

D gene: -
V gene: TRBV5-1
J gene: TRBJ1-2
clone size: once
CDR3 protein: CASSLAAGSNYGYTF
CDR3 DNA: TGCGCCAGCAGCTTGGCCGCAGGGTCTAACTATGGCTACACCTTC

D gene: -
V gene: TRBV7-9
J gene: TRBJ2-1
clone size: -
CDR3 protein: CASSLELMRGAYNEQFF
CDR3 DNA: TGTGCCAGCAGCTTAGAATTGATGCGGGGAGCCTACAATGAGCAGTTCTTC

D gene: -
V gene: TRBV6-5
J gene: TRBJ2-1
clone size: -
CDR3 protein: CASTKGGSTNEQFF
CDR3 DNA: TGTGCCAGCACCAAAGGGGGGAGTACCAATGAGCAGTTCTTC

D gene: -
V gene: TRBV14
J gene: TRBJ2-5
clone size: -
CDR3 protein: CASSDGQLMTQYF
CDR3 DNA: TGTGCCAGCAGCGATGGACAGCTGATGACCCAGTACTTC

D gene: TRBD1
V gene: TRBV18
J gene: TRBJ2-7
clone size: -
CDR3 protein: CASSPPVTDRGHRYEQYF
CDR3 DNA: TGTGCCAGCTCACCTCCCGTCACCGACAGGGGGCATCGGTACGAGCAGTACTTC

D gene: -
V gene: TRBV2
J gene: TRBJ2-7
clone size: -
CDR3 protein: CASSSLPRDHEQYF
CDR3 DNA: TGTGCCAGCAGTAGCCTTCCTAGGGACCACGAGCAGTACTTC

D gene: TRBD1
V gene: TRBV27
J gene: TRBJ2-2
clone size: -
CDR3 protein: CASSLGVDRAGELFF
CDR3 DNA: TGTGCCAGCAGTCTGGGGGTTGACAGGGCCGGGGAGCTGTTTTTT

D gene: TRBD1
V gene: TRBV7-2
J gene: TRBJ1-2
clone size: -
CDR3 protein: CASSLRTGADYGYTF
CDR3 DNA: TGTGCCAGCAGCTTGAGGACAGGGGCGGACTATGGCTACACCTTC

D gene: -
V gene: TRBV11-3
J gene: TRBJ1-5
clone size: -
CDR3 protein: CASSPTVGPLFYSCNQPQHF
CDR3 DNA: TGTGCCAGCAGTCCTACTGTCGGACCACTTTTTTATAGTTGCAATCAGCCCCAGCATTTT

D gene: -
V gene: TRBV12-3/TRBV12-4
J gene: TRBJ2-7
clone size: -
CDR3 protein: CASSLGGVVDF
CDR3 DNA: TGTGCCAGCAGTTTAGGAGGGGTCGTGGACTTC

D gene: TRBD2
V gene: TRBV6-5
J gene: TRBJ2-7
clone size: -
CDR3 protein: CASSSGLATYEQYF
CDR3 DNA: TGTGCCAGCAGTTCTGGACTAGCAACCTACGAGCAGTACTTC

D gene: TRBD1
V gene: TRBV4-2
J gene: TRBJ1-2
clone size: -
CDR3 protein: CASSQDDMTGEGYTF
CDR3 DNA: TGTGCCAGCAGCCAAGATGATATGACAGGGGAAGGCTACACCTTC

D gene: -
V gene: TRBV20-1
J gene: TRBJ2-1
clone size: few
CDR3 protein: CSASIYAGGLGNEQFF
CDR3 DNA: TGCAGTGCTAGTATATATGCAGGGGGGCTTGGGAATGAGCAGTTCTTC

D gene: -
V gene: TRBV6-2/TRBV6-3
J gene: TRBJ2-1
clone size: few
CDR3 protein: CASSYSWLGNEQFF
CDR3 DNA: TGTGCCAGCAGTTACTCGTGGCTGGGCAATGAGCAGTTCTTC

D gene: -
V gene: TRBV3-1/TRBV3-2
J gene: TRBJ1-1
clone size: -
CDR3 protein: CASSRVASNTEAFF
CDR3 DNA: TGTGCCAGCAGCCGGGTCGCAAGCAACACTGAAGCTTTCTTT

D gene: TRBD2
V gene: TRBV15
J gene: TRBJ2-1
clone size: -
CDR3 protein: CATSEGLAGMGHEQFF
CDR3 DNA: TGTGCCACCAGCGAAGGACTAGCGGGGATGGGTCATGAGCAGTTCTTC

D gene: -
V gene: TRBV7-2
J gene: TRBJ2-5
clone size: -
CDR3 protein: CASSFLAGPRQETQYF
CDR3 DNA: TGTGCCAGCAGCTTCCTAGCCGGCCCCCGGCAAGAGACCCAGTACTTC

D gene: -
V gene: TRBV9
J gene: TRBJ1-2
clone size: -
CDR3 protein: CASNRGNYGYTF
CDR3 DNA: TGTGCCAGCAACCGGGGAAACTATGGCTACACCTTC

D gene: -
V gene: TRBV12-3/TRBV12-4
J gene: TRBJ1-2
clone size: -
CDR3 protein: CASSLMRYYGYTF
CDR3 DNA: TGTGCCAGCAGTTTAATGAGGTACTATGGCTACACCTTC

D gene: -
V gene: TRBV14
J gene: TRBJ2-1
clone size: -
CDR3 protein: CASSQVRREQFF
CDR3 DNA: TGTGCCAGCAGCCAAGTGAGGCGTGAGCAGTTCTTC

D gene: TRBD1
V gene: TRBV11-1
J gene: TRBJ2-2
clone size: -
CDR3 protein: CASSLLTGTNGELFF
CDR3 DNA: TGTGCCAGCAGCTTACTGACAGGGACCAACGGGGAGCTGTTTTTT